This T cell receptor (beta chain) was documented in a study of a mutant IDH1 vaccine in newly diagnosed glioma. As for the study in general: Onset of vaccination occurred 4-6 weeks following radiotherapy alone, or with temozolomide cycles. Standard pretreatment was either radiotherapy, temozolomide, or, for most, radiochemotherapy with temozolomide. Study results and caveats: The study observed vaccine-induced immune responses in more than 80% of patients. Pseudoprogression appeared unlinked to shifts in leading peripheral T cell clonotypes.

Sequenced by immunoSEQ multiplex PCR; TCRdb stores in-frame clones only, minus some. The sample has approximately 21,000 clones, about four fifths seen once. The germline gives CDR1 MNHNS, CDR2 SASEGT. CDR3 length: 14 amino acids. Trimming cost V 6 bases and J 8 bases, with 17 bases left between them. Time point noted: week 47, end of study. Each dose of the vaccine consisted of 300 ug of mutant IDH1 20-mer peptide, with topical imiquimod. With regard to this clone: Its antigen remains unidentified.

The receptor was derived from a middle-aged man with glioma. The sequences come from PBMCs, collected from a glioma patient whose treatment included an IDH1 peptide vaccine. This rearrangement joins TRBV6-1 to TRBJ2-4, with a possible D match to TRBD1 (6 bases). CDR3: CASRDRDIGDIQYF. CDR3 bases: TGTGCCAGCAGGGACCGGGACATCGGGGACATTCAGTACTTC.